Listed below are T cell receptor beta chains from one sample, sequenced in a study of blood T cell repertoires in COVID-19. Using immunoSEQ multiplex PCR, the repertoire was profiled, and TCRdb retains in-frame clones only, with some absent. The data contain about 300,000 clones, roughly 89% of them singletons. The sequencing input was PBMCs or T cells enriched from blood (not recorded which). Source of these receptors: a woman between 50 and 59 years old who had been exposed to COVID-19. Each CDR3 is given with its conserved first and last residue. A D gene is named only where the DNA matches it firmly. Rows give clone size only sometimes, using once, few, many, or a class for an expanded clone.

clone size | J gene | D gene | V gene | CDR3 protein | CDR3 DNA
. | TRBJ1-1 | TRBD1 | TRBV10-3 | CAISQGQGNTEAFF | TGTGCCATCAGTCAGGGACAGGGGAACACTGAAGCTTTCTTT
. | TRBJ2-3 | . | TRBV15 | CATSVRTQSTDTQYF | TGTGCCACCAGCGTACGGACTCAAAGCACAGATACGCAGTATTTT
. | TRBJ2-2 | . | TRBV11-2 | CASSLLWGDTGELFF | TGTGCCAGCAGCCTGCTTTGGGGGGACACCGGGGAGCTGTTTTTT
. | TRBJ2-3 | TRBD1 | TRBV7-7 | CASSLGTGPTDTQYF | TGTGCTAGCAGCTTGGGGACAGGGCCCACAGATACGCAGTATTTT
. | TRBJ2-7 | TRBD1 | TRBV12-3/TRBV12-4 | CASSRGQVYEQYF | TGTGCCAGCAGCCGCGGACAGGTCTACGAGCAGTACTTC
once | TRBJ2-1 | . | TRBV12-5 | CASGLVLASSLPNEQFF | TGTGCTAGTGGTTTGGTACTAGCCAGCTCCCTCCCCAATGAGCAGTTCTTC
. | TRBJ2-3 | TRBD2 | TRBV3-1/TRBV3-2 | CASSQVSSGGAGTQYF | TGTGCCAGCAGCCAAGTGTCCAGCGGGGGGGCAGGGACGCAGTATTTT
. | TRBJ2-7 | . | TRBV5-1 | CASSLGDNAYEQYF | TGCGCCAGCAGCTTGGGGGACAATGCCTACGAGCAGTACTTC
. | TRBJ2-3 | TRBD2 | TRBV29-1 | CSVGGSGVDTQYF | TGCAGCGTTGGAGGTAGCGGGGTGGATACGCAGTATTTT
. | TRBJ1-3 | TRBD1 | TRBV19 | CASSSPGGTTIYF | TGTGCCAGTAGTAGTCCAGGGGGAACCACCATATATTTT
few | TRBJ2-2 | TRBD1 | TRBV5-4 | CASSRDRSTGELFF | TGTGCCAGCAGCAGGGACAGGTCAACCGGGGAGCTGTTTTTT
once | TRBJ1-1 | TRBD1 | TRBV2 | CASRPQGAVTEAFF | TGTGCCAGCAGACCACAGGGGGCTGTCACTGAAGCTTTCTTT
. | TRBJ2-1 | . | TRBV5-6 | CASSLPTGSHEQFF | TGTGCCAGCAGCTTACCTACAGGGAGCCATGAGCAGTTCTTC
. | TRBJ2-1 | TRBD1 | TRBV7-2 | CASSSPGTGDNEQFF | TGTGCCAGCAGCTCCCCCGGGACAGGGGACAATGAGCAGTTCTTC
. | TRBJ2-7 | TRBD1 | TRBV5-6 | CASSLRRQGLAYEQYF | TGTGCCAGCAGCTTGAGGCGACAGGGGCTTGCCTACGAGCAGTACTTC
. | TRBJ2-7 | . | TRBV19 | CASKQGGVGYEQYF | TGTGCCAGTAAACAGGGAGGGGTCGGCTACGAGCAGTACTTC
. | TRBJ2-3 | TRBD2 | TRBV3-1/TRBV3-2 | CASSQESAGGTDTQYF | TGTGCCAGCAGCCAAGAGTCTGCGGGGGGCACAGATACGCAGTATTTT
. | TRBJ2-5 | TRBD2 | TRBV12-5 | CASGISGGGETQYF | TGTGCTAGTGGCATTAGCGGGGGAGGAGAGACCCAGTACTTC
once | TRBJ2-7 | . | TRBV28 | CASSRPREQYF | TGTGCCAGCAGTCGTCCTCGCGAGCAGTACTTC
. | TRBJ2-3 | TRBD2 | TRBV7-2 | CASSLGGLAGDTQYF | TGTGCCAGCAGCTTAGGGGGACTAGCGGGTGATACGCAGTATTTT
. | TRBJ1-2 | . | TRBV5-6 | CASSRVTENYGYTF | TGTGCCAGCAGCCGAGTTACAGAAAACTATGGCTACACCTTC
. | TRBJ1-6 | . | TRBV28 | CASRGLNSPLHF | TGTGCCAGCAGAGGACTGAATTCACCCCTCCACTTT
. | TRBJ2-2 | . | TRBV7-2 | CASSLVILPANTGELFF | TGTGCCAGCAGCTTAGTGATACTTCCCGCGAACACCGGGGAGCTGTTTTTT
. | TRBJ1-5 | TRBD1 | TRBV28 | CASSPQGGLNQPQHF | TGTGCCAGCAGTCCCCAGGGGGGTTTAAATCAGCCCCAGCATTTT
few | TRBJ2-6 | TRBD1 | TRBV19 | CASSTGTGRSGANVLTF | TGTGCCAGTAGTACAGGGACAGGGAGGAGTGGGGCCAACGTCCTGACTTTC
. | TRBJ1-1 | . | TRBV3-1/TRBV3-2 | CASSGQMNTEAFF | TGTGCCAGCAGCGGACAGATGAACACTGAAGCTTTCTTT
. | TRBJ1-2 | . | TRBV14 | CASSQGFLSNYGYTF | TGTGCCAGCAGCCAAGGTTTCCTTTCTAACTATGGCTACACCTTC
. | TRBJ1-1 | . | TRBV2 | CASSASGRENTEAFF | TGTGCCAGCAGTGCTTCAGGGCGGGAGAACACTGAAGCTTTCTTT
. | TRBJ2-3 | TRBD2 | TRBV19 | CASTARLAGGTDTQYF | TGTGCCAGTACCGCGAGACTAGCGGGGGGCACAGATACGCAGTATTTT
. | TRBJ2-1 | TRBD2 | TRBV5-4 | CASNPRGGGAYNEQFF | TGTGCCAGCAACCCGAGGGGCGGGGGGGCATACAATGAGCAGTTCTTC
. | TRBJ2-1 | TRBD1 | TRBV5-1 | CASSFRGQDNEQFF | TGCGCCAGCAGCTTTAGGGGGCAGGACAATGAGCAGTTCTTC
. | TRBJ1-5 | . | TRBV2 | CASSRTQGLSNQPQHF | TGTGCCAGCAGTCGCACCCAGGGGTTGAGCAATCAGCCCCAGCATTTT
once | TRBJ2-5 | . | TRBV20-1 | CSASRRETQYF | TGCAGTGCTAGCCGGCGGGAGACCCAGTACTTC
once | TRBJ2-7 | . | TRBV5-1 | CASSLGAGSYEQYF | TGCGCCAGCAGCTTGGGGGCGGGCTCCTACGAGCAGTACTTC
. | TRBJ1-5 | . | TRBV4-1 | CASSQGAPNQPQHF | TGCGCCAGCAGCCAAGGAGCTCCAAATCAGCCCCAGCATTTT
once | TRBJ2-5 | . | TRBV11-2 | CASSLVTAKETQYF | TGTGCCAGCAGCTTAGTTACTGCTAAAGAGACCCAGTACTTC
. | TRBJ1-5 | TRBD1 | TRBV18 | CASSNRGDSQPQHF | TGTGCCAGCTCAAACAGGGGGGATAGTCAGCCCCAGCATTTT
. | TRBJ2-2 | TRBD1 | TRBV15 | CATSRLGQGFAGELFF | TGTGCCACCAGCAGGCTCGGACAGGGTTTCGCCGGGGAGCTGTTTTTT
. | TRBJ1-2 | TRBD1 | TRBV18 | CASSPNMEPTGAENGYTF | TGTGCCAGCTCACCAAACATGGAACCGACAGGGGCTGAGAATGGCTACACCTTC
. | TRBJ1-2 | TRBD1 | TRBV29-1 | CSVSSRGLYGYTF | TGCAGCGTATCCTCAAGGGGGCTCTATGGCTACACCTTC
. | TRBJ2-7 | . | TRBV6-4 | CASSDKAPPGLSSYEQYF | TGTGCCAGCAGTGATAAAGCCCCGCCAGGGTTGAGCTCCTACGAGCAGTACTTC
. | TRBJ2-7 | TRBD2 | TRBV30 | CAWSVGGSSYEQYF | TGTGCCTGGAGCGTCGGGGGGAGCTCCTACGAGCAGTACTTC
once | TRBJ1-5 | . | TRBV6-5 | CASSYSGGSNQPQHF | TGTGCCAGCAGTTACTCCGGGGGTAGCAATCAGCCCCAGCATTTT
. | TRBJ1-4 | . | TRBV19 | CASSGREEKLFF | TGTGCCAGTAGTGGCCGGGAAGAAAAACTGTTTTTT
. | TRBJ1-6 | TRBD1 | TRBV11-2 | CASSLEGQGSSPLHF | TGTGCCAGCAGCTTAGAGGGACAGGGATCTTCACCCCTCCACTTT
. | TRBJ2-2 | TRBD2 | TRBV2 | CASSDGRVNTGELFF | TGTGCCAGCAGTGATGGGAGGGTTAACACCGGGGAGCTGTTTTTT
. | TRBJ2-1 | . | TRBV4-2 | CASSQEGLGAISYNEQFF | TGTGCCAGCAGCCAAGAAGGGTTAGGGGCCATTTCTTACAATGAGCAGTTCTTC
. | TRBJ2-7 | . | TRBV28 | CASISGREHEQYF | TGTGCCAGCATTTCAGGCAGGGAACACGAGCAGTACTTC
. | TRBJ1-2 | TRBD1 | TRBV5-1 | CASSQDRGGYGYTF | TGCGCCAGCAGCCAGGACAGGGGAGGCTATGGCTACACCTTC
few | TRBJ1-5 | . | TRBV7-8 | CASSLLRGAFQPQHF | TGTGCCAGCAGCTTATTGCGGGGGGCTTTTCAGCCCCAGCATTTT